This TCR beta chain was documented in a study of T cell repertoires in cytomegalovirus infection. Overall study context: Indications came from public TCR beta signatures; they pointed to CMV infection and to a matching HLA type.

This clonotype occurred a few times. Its antigen is not identified. TCRdb called the reads again in MiXCR, with one record for every CDR3 protein. The sample has 800,000 to 950,000 distinct CDR3 sequences; about 33% are singletons. The germline V and J ends were trimmed by 11 bases and 7 bases, with 11 bases remaining between them. Germline CDR1 is MNHNS and CDR2 is SASEGT. The CDR3 loop spans 10 amino acids. The sequences come from cultured CD8+ T cells from PBMCs, collected from culture after CMV antigen stimulation. The clonotype originates from a human donor in good health (CMV status not recorded). Some clones in this sample may be carry-over from other donors' samples. The chain recombines TRBV6-1 with TRBJ1-2; D gene unclear. This CDR3 reads CAAERFGYTF. In DNA, the CDR3 is TGTGCCGCGGAGAGGTTTGGCTACACCTTC.